These T cell receptor beta chains were read from a single sample in a study of cytomegalovirus exposure and HLA in healthy donors. The repertoire was sequenced with immunoSEQ multiplex PCR; TCRdb's copy has only in-frame clones and lacks some. This sample carries around 140,000 clones, approximately 80% of them seen once, and the ten largest clones take roughly 1.3%. Sequencing was performed on PBMCs. The receptor source for this set is a woman aged 40 to 50 in good health and CMV-seronegative. Each CDR3 is given with its conserved first and last residue. Fields, in order: J gene, V gene, clone size, D gene, CDR3 DNA, CDR3 protein. D genes are given only for firm matches. Only part of the rows carry a size: once, few, many, or a class if the clone is expanded.

TRBJ1-4 | TRBV28 | NA | NA | TGTGCCAGCAGAGACAGGTTTGTCGATGAAAAACTGTTTTTT | CASRDRFVDEKLFF
TRBJ1-2 | TRBV10-3 | NA | TRBD1 | TGTGCCATCAGTGAGGACAGGGATAACTATGGCTACACCTTC | CAISEDRDNYGYTF
TRBJ1-1 | TRBV5-1 | NA | NA | TGCGCCAGCAGCTTGGAGGGGCTGGCGGCTGAAGCTTTCTTT | CASSLEGLAAEAFF
TRBJ1-1 | TRBV18 | NA | NA | TGTGCCAGCTCACCAGTTGACAAGACTGAAGCTTTCTTT | CASSPVDKTEAFF
TRBJ1-2 | TRBV28 | NA | NA | TGTGCCAGCGAGGAACCGGGACACATTAAAGGCTACACCTTC | CASEEPGHIKGYTF
TRBJ1-5 | TRBV29-1 | NA | TRBD1 | TGCAGCGTCCGACAGGGAGGTAGCAATCAGCCCCAGCATTTT | CSVRQGGSNQPQHF
TRBJ1-5 | TRBV7-9 | NA | NA | TGTGCCAGCAGCTCGTCGTCGGTTGGTCAGCCCCAGCATTTT | CASSSSSVGQPQHF
TRBJ2-3 | TRBV5-1 | NA | NA | TGCGCCAGCAGCTTGGGGCAGGCAGGGGCAGATACGCAGTATTTT | CASSLGQAGADTQYF
TRBJ1-3 | TRBV29-1 | NA | TRBD1 | TGCAGCGTTGAACCTTCGGGACAGGTGGAGATCTCTGGAAACACCATATATTTT | CSVEPSGQVEISGNTIYF
TRBJ2-7 | TRBV19 | NA | TRBD2 | TGTGCCAGTAGTATAGTCGCGGGGGGGCCGGGGGAGCAGTACTTC | CASSIVAGGPGEQYF
TRBJ2-5 | TRBV7-7 | NA | TRBD1 | TGTGCCAGCAGCCCAGGCGGCGGACAGGGAGAGACCCAGTACTTC | CASSPGGGQGETQYF
TRBJ2-7 | TRBV7-9 | NA | NA | TGTGCCTCGAGGGACTCCTACGAGCAGTACTTC | CASRDSYEQYF
TRBJ1-1 | TRBV6-1 | few | NA | TGTGCCAGCAGTGAGATAGTGAACACTGAAGCTTTCTTT | CASSEIVNTEAFF
TRBJ2-1 | TRBV5-1 | NA | NA | TGCGCCAGCAGCTCTACCGGGAGATACAATGAGCAGTTCTTC | CASSSTGRYNEQFF
TRBJ1-1 | TRBV21-1 | NA | NA | TGTGCCAGCAGCCAAGGGGGGGGCAGGTTTACGAACACTGAAGCTTTCTTT | CASSQGGGRFTNTEAFF